This TCR beta chain was captured by sequencing in a study of shared clonotypes between healthy human individuals. Study-wide background: Each donor had three CD4 naive, three CD4 memory, two CD8 naive and one CD8 memory plate.

CD45RO-negative cells were positively selected for CCR7, leaving out terminally differentiated effector memory CD45RA+ cells. Some clones are missing from TCRdb's copy, which holds only in-frame ones; the method was immunoSEQ multiplex PCR. The data show hundreds of thousands of clones, about 90% seen once. General observations from the study: Unshared clonotypes carried lower generation probabilities than those common to all four donors.

The CDR3 length is 15 residues. V gave up 3 bases and J gave up 4 bases, with 13 bases separating them. CDR1 and CDR2 (germline): MDHEN, SYDVKM. About this clone itself: Its specificity is unknown.

The chain joins TRBV28 to TRBJ1-5; perhaps TRBD1 as D (6 bases). Source material: naive CD8+ T cells sorted from blood. The receptor was derived from a man aged 25-45 years in good health. CDR3 sequence: CASSFLGGGNQPQHF. The DNA of the CDR3 is TGTGCCAGCAGTTTCCTAGGGGGAGGGAATCAGCCCCAGCATTTT.